Below are 27 T cell receptor beta chains sequenced from a single sample in a study of shared clonotypes between healthy human individuals. Libraries were prepared by immunoSEQ multiplex PCR; TCRdb keeps only in-frame clonotypes and omits some of them. The sample holds 2,500,000 or so clones; more than 80% are singletons and the top ten take about 0.13%. Specimen: naive CD4+ T cells sorted from blood. This sample's subset: CD45RA+ positively selected. All receptors derive from a man between 18 and 35 years old in good health.

Written as DNA, the CDR3 is TGTGCCATCAGTGAGGCAGGGGGGGGTCGTCAAGAGACCCAGTACTTC. Translation gives CAISEAGGGRQETQYF. This chain connects TRBV10-3 to TRBJ2-5; the D call may be TRBD1 or TRBD2 (7 bases each). The CDR3 is 16 residues long. The V gene's germline CDR1 is ENHRY and CDR2 SYGVKD. Trimming cost V 2 bases and J 2 bases, with 15 bases left between them.

This chain joins TRBV7-2 and TRBJ1-2; D is uncertain. V was clipped by 5 bases and J by 1 base, with 20 bases between them. Germline CDR1 reads SGHTA; CDR2 reads FQGNSA. This CDR3 is 17 amino acids long. CDR3 nucleotides: TGTGCCAGCAGCCCCACTCCCGGGCCACACTTTAACTATGGCTACACCTTC. This codes for CASSPTPGPHFNYGYTF.

The J gene is TRBJ2-1, the V gene TRBV6-6, with 11 bases that match TRBD2. This CDR3 is built from 15 residues. The J segment lost 2 bases and the V segment lost 5 bases, leaving 2 bases of the junction unmatched. The germline V gene has CDR1 MNHNY and CDR2 SVGAGI (reference sequence). The DNA for the CDR3 is TGTGCCAGCAGTCCACTAGCGGGGGCCTACAATGAGCAGTTCTTC. Its protein is CASSPLAGAYNEQFF.

The chain is built from TRBV28 and TRBJ1-1, with D possibly matching TRBD1 (6 bases). The germline V and J ends were trimmed by 3 bases and 1 base, with 9 bases remaining between them. Germline V gene data show CDR1 as MDHEN and CDR2 as SYDVKM. The length of the CDR3 is 14 residues. CDR3 nucleotides: TGTGCCAGCAGTTTTTCGACAGGGAACACTGAAGCTTTCTTT. As protein: CASSFSTGNTEAFF.

With regard to this clone: This sample includes further DNA sequences coding for the same CDR3. The chain couples TRBV10-3 to TRBJ2-5, with TRBD2 as a possible D gene (6 bases). Trimming stripped 6 bases from V and 5 bases from J, with 10 bases between. CDR3 size: 12 residues. Germline CDR1 is ENHRY and CDR2 is SYGVKD. CDR3 loop: CAISPGGETQYF. CDR3 DNA sequence: TGTGCCATCAGCCCTGGGGGGGAGACCCAGTACTTC.

In this sample, this clone turned up a few times. The CDR3 region has the DNA TGCGCCACGAACTACGGGAAGGGGCAAGAGACCCAGTACTTC. Protein product: CATNYGKGQETQYF. The J gene is TRBJ2-5, the V gene TRBV5-1, with D perhaps assigned TRBD1 or TRBD2 (5 bases each). V lost 9 bases, J lost 2 bases, and 17 bases lay in between. The CDR3 totals 14 residues. CDR1 and CDR2 (germline): SGHRS, YFSETQ.

This chain's CDR3 is CASSYSGGAGKTQYF. The CDR3 DNA is TGTGCCAGCAGTTACTCAGGAGGGGCTGGAAAGACCCAGTACTTC. The chain couples TRBV6-5 to TRBJ2-5, with a tentative D call TRBD2 (6 bases). Germline V gene sequence: CDR1 MNHEY, CDR2 SVGAGI. This CDR3 spans 15 amino acids. Trimming pared 0 bases from V and 6 bases from J, leaving 14 bases between.

The V call is TRBV13, the J call TRBJ1-3; maybe TRBD1 (5 bases). The germline CDR1 and CDR2 sequences are PRHDT and FYEKMQ (reference sequence). The CDR3 runs 14 residues. With 5 bases removed from V and 2 bases from J, the gap between germline ends came to 10 bases. The CDR3 is CASSRGVPGNTIYF. The DNA for the CDR3 is TGTGCCAGCAGCAGGGGCGTCCCTGGAAACACCATATATTTT.

The J gene is TRBJ2-3, the V gene TRBV6-5; 7 bases map to TRBD1. Looked up from germline, CDR1 is MNHEY and CDR2 is SVGAGI. This CDR3 region has 16 residues. Trimming at V came to 0 bases and at J to 1 base, leaving 4 bases not matched to a gene. The CDR3 region is CASSYSTGRGTDTQYF. CDR3 nucleotides: TGTGCCAGCAGTTACTCGACAGGGCGAGGCACAGATACGCAGTATTTT.

V gene TRBV6-6 combines with J gene TRBJ2-4; 9 bases line up with TRBD2. V shed 1 base, J shed 6 bases, and the junction held 4 bases outside the gene matches. From germline, CDR1 is MNHNY and CDR2 SVGAGI (reference sequence). The CDR3 contains 15 residues. The CDR3 bases are TGTGCCAGCAGTTACTTAGCGGGAGTCAGAAACATTCAGTACTTC. It encodes CASSYLAGVRNIQYF.

The rearrangement uses TRBV5-1 and TRBJ2-5, with D perhaps TRBD2 (6 bases). Germline values: CDR1 SGHRS, CDR2 YFSETQ. V was pared by 5 bases and J by 3 bases, with 20 bases between. This CDR3 has 16 residues. The CDR3 reads CASRGGFITDEETQYF. The CDR3 DNA sequence: TGCGCCAGCAGGGGGGGATTTATCACCGACGAAGAGACCCAGTACTTC.

This clone was seen once. The chain links TRBV5-1 to TRBJ2-3, with D possibly matching TRBD2 (6 bases). The ends were cut back, 4 bases at V and 1 base at J, with 13 bases in the middle. The CDR3 extends over 15 amino acids. From germline, CDR1 is SGHRS and CDR2 YFSETQ. CDR3 amino acids: CASSPAGQRTDTQYF. DNA of the CDR3: TGCGCCAGCAGCCCGGCGGGGCAGCGCACAGATACGCAGTATTTT.

V is TRBV6-1 and J is TRBJ2-2, with D perhaps TRBD1 or TRBD2 (5 bases each). Between the trimmed V and J ends, which lost 6 bases and 5 bases, there was a span of 13 bases. Per the germline V gene, CDR1 is MNHNS and CDR2 is SASEGT. The CDR3 is 14 residues long. The CDR3 bases are TGTGCCAGCAGAGCCGGGACGGCTACCGGGGAGCTGTTTTTT. Translating it yields CASRAGTATGELFF.

The chain carries TRBV2 and TRBJ2-5; TRBD2 matches at 9 bases. CDR3 size: 15 residues. V trimming: 4 bases; J trimming: 4 bases; junction bases outside the gene matches: 7. CDR1 SNHLY and CDR2 FYNNEI come from the germline V gene. The CDR3 here is CASSGVSGSRETQYF. The CDR3 DNA is TGTGCCAGCAGTGGGGTTAGCGGGAGCCGAGAGACCCAGTACTTC.

V and J are TRBV19 and TRBJ2-3; 11 bases match TRBD2. Losses at the gene ends were 4 bases for V and 4 bases for J; bases not matched to a gene: 7. CDR3 length: 16 residues. The V gene's germline CDR1 is LNHDA and CDR2 SQIVND (reference sequence). DNA for the CDR3: TGTGCCAGTAGTAGAGCGGGACTAGCGGCCGCAGATACGCAGTATTTT. Protein: CASSRAGLAAADTQYF.

The CDR3 region has the DNA TGCGCCAGCAGCTTTGACTGGGACTCTGGAAACACCATATATTTT. Translation gives CASSFDWDSGNTIYF. The chain has TRBV5-1 and TRBJ1-3; D unresolved. CDR1 SGHRS and CDR2 YFSETQ come from the germline V gene. Trimming pared 2 bases from V and 0 bases from J, leaving 9 bases between. The CDR3 spans 15 residues. Using reference TRBV5-1 and TRBJ1-3 for the parts outside the CDR3, the full variable domain is KAGVTQTPRYLIKTRGQQVTLSCSPISGHRSVSWYQQTPGQGLQFLFEYFSETQRNKGNFPGRFSGRQFSNSRSEMNVSTLELGDSALYLCASSFDWDSGNTIYFGEGSWLTVV.

The V and J genes are TRBV5-6 and TRBJ2-5; tentatively, D is TRBD2 (5 bases). The V and J ends lost 2 bases and 5 bases respectively, with 22 bases between them. This CDR3 contains 17 residues. CDR1 is SGHDT, CDR2 YYEEEE, per germline. CDR3 nucleotide sequence: TGTGCCAGCAGCTTCAAACACGGCAACCTCCCGGGGGAGACCCAGTACTTC. The encoded protein is CASSFKHGNLPGETQYF.

The chain has TRBV18 and TRBJ2-5, with 10 bases lining up with TRBD2. The J call may be mistaken, given a closer DNA end match to TRBJ2-7. Germline V lookup: CDR1 KGHSH, CDR2 LQKENI. The CDR3 is 14 amino acids. The CDR3 sequence is CASSPLAGAFEQYF. The CDR3, as DNA: TGTGCCAGCTCACCGCTAGCGGGAGCTTTCGAGCAGTACTTC.

Points on this clone: This sample includes further DNA sequences coding for the same CDR3. The chain uses TRBV7-3 and TRBJ1-6, with a weak D call TRBD1 (5 bases). From germline, CDR1 is SGHTA and CDR2 FQGTGA. The CDR3 sequence is 15 residues long. V shed 2 bases and J shed 7 bases, with 12 bases lying between them. Written as DNA, the CDR3 is TGTGCCAGCAGCTTACAAGGGGTTGGCAATTCACCCCTCCACTTT. It encodes CASSLQGVGNSPLHF.

CDR3 bases: TGTGCCAGCAATCCGGGACAGGCCGATCAGCCCCAGCATTTT. Its translation: CASNPGQADQPQHF. The chain combines TRBV6-6 with TRBJ1-5, with 8 bases lining up with TRBD1. This CDR3 has 14 amino acids. V gave up 7 bases and J gave up 5 bases; unmatched junction bases: 7. Germline-derived CDR1 and CDR2 are MNHNY and SVGAGI (reference sequence).

Worth noting for this clone: In the same sample, other DNA sequences code for this CDR3. V gene TRBV6-6 combines with J gene TRBJ2-5, with 8 nucleotides matching TRBD1. This CDR3 spans 15 amino acids. V lost 2 bases, J lost 5 bases, and 7 bases stayed unmatched. CDR1 and CDR2 from the germline V gene are MNHNY and SVGAGI (reference sequence). Here the CDR3 DNA reads TGTGCCAGCAGTTACCTCGGACAGGGTGGGGAGACCCAGTACTTC. Translated: CASSYLGQGGETQYF.

The chain employs TRBV25-1 and TRBJ1-5; no reliable D call. V dropped 8 bases and J dropped 5 bases, with 22 bases sitting between them. The CDR3 is 16 residues long. Germline assignment: CDR1 MGHDK and CDR2 SYGVNS. The DNA of the CDR3 is TGTGCCAGCGGAATGAAAGCCGGGAGCAGGTATCAGCCCCAGCATTTT. Translated: CASGMKAGSRYQPQHF.

The gene calls are TRBV7-2 and TRBJ1-2; weak D call: TRBD1 (5 bases). CDR3 length equals 15 residues. With 3 bases removed from V and 9 bases from J, the gap between germline ends came to 20 bases. Germline assignment: CDR1 SGHTA and CDR2 FQGNSA. The CDR3 DNA sequence: TGTGCCAGCAGCTTGGCGGCTGGGACGGTCTCCCGCTACACCTTC. Protein sequence: CASSLAAGTVSRYTF.

This clone has only one observation. J is TRBJ1-2 and V is TRBV19; D is undetermined. The CDR3 runs to 14 residues. The V gene lost 0 bases and the J gene lost 1 base, with 6 bases spanning the gap. CDR1 is LNHDA, CDR2 SQIVND, per germline (reference sequence). The CDR3 sequence is CASSIEPNNYGYTF. CDR3 in DNA: TGTGCCAGTAGTATAGAGCCAAATAACTATGGCTACACCTTC.

V gene TRBV6-1 combines with J gene TRBJ2-7; 7 nucleotides agree with TRBD1. The CDR3 extends over 15 amino acids. Trimming took 6 bases from V and 1 from J; bases not matched to a gene: 9. Germline CDR1 reads MNHNS; CDR2 reads SASEGT. CDR3 sequence: CASRPGTVPSYEQYF. CDR3 in DNA: TGTGCCAGCAGACCCGGGACAGTCCCTTCCTACGAGCAGTACTTC.

The genes are TRBV5-6 and TRBJ2-7; the D is unclear. CDR1 SGHDT and CDR2 YYEEEE come from the germline V gene. V lost 0 bases and J 11 bases, leaving 12 bases between the germline ends. This CDR3 has 12 amino acids. The CDR3 sequence is CASSLEPFEEYF. The CDR3 coding sequence is TGTGCCAGCAGCTTGGAGCCGTTTGAGGAGTACTTC.

The rearrangement uses TRBV30 and TRBJ2-3, with D perhaps TRBD2 (5 bases). The CDR3 is made up of 13 amino acids. V lost 2 bases to trimming and J lost 5 bases, with 11 bases between them. The V gene's germline CDR1 is GTSNPN and CDR2 SVGIG (reference sequence). The CDR3 bases are TGTGCCTGGAGTCTAGGGAGCGGAGATACGCAGTATTTT. Translated: CAWSLGSGDTQYF.